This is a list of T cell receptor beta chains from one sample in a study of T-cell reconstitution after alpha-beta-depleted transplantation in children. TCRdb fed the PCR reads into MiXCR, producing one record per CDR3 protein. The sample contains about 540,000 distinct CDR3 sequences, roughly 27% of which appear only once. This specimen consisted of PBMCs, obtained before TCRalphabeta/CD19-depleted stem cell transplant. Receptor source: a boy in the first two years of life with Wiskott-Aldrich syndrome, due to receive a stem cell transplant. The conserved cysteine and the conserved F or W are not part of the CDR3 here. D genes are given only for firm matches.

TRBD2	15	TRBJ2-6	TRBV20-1	SARRLAGDSGANVLT
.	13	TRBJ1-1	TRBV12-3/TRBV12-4	ASTFAGAMNTEAF
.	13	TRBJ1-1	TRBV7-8	ASSLGGKWSTEAF
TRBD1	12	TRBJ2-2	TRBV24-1	ATGGTGTYGELF
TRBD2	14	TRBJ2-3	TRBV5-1	ASSLSRLAGGDTQY
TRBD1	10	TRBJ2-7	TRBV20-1	SATGQGGEQY
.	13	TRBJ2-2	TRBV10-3	AISGGGSNTGELF
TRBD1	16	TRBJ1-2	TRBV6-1	ASTESGQGRIVNYGYT
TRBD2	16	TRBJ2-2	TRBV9	ASSVDLAGESHTGELF
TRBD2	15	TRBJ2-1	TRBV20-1	SARLPSGRAPYNEQF
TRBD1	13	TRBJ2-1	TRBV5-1	ASSPWGQGDNEQF
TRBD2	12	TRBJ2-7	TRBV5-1	ASSSVAGVGEQY
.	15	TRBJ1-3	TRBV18	ASSPIPLFSSGNTIY
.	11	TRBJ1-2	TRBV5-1	ASSLAPESHLV
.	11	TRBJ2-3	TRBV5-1	ASSSDPTDTQY
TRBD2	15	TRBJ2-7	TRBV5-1	ASSLEASGSFSYEQY
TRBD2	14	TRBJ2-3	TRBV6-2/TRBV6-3	ASRPLAGGPTDTQY
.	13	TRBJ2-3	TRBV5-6	ASSLALFHTDTQY
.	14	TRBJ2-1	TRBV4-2	ASSQDFLGGASEQF
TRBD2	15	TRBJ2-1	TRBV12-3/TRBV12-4	ASSLEPTSGSHNEQF
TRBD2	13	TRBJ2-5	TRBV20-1	SARGASGAQETQY
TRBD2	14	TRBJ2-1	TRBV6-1	ASSEALSGRGDEQF
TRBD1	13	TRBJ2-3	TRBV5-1	ASSYDGTEADTQY
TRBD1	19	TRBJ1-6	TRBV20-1	SARVAPGTGKSGSYNSPLH
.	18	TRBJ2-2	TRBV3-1	ASSPYGGLQPKANTGELF
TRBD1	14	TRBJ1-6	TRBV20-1	SARGFGDRPNSPLH
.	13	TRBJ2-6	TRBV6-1	ASRGLLSGANVLT
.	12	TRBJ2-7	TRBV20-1	SARKRDGSYEQY
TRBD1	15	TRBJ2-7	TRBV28	ASSSPPGTAMPYEQY
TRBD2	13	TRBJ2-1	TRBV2	ASQVITSVLQEQF
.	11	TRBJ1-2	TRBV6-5	ASKRGLNYGYT
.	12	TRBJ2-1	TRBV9	ASSVIDSYNEQF
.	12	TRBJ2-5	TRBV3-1	ASSQRLVGRTQY
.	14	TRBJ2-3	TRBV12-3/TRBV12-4	ASSFFLGKSTDTQY
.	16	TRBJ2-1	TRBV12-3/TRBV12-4	ASSSDFLGMGGYNEQF
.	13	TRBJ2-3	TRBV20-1	SARNWELRTDTQY
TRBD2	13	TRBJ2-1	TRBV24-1	ATASAGVFYNEQF
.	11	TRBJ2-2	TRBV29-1	SVVAGLTGELF
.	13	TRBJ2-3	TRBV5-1	ASSLSAGITDTQY
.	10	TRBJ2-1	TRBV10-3	AISETEGEQF
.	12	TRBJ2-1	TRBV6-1	ASSRDFRYNEQF
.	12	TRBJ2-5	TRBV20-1	SASRDARQETQY
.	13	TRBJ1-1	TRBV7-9	ASSSQGTPNTEAF
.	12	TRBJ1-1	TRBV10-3	AISESLGYTEAF
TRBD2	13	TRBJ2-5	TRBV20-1	SARPSGRLRETQY
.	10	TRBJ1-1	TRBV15	ATSRVWTEAF
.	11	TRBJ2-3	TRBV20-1	SASRVVGVKEY
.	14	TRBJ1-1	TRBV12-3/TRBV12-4	ASSFSFFFINTEAF
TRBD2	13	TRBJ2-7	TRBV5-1	ASSSPGLGIYEQY
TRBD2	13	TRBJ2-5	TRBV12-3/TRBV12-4	ASTQSERERETQY
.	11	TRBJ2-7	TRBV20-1	SAVTLKSDEQY
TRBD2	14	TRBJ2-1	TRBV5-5	ASSLMGLAGGHEQF
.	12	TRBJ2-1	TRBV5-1	ASSLSGDSNEQF
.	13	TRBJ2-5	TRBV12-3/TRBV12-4	ASSPRLARGETQY
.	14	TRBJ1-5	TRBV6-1	ASSEAGTYSNQPQH
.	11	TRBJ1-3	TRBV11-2	ASSQEMGNTIY
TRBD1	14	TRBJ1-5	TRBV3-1	ASSQGQGMPNQPQH
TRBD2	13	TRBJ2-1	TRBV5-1	ASSLAGLPYNEQF
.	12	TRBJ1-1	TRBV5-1	ASTPLTPNTEAF